The text below deals with one TCR beta chain. No antigen is known for it. Base quality data are lacking; no much larger clone is found one base away. These reads were obtained on an Illumina NovaSeq 6000. cDNA libraries for TCRalpha and TCRbeta were prepared by 5'RACE using constant-segment primers, with sample barcodes and unique molecular identifiers added. Trizol reagent was used to extract RNA from every sample. Library amplification was performed in two PCR steps, and a second sample barcode and Illumina TruSeq adapters were introduced in the second step. Libraries were sequenced on an Illumina NovaSeq with 2 x 150 bp paired-end reads. The paper's processing steps were these. Demultiplexing of reads and collapsing into UMI-guided consensus sequences were performed with migec v1.2.7. Using mixcr v2.1.11, UMI consensuses were aligned to TRA and TRB V and J templates and then assembled into clonotypes. A clonotype was counted as expanded or contracted only when both edgeR and NoisET called the clonotype significant, with the noise models trained on biological replicates. For edgeR calls, the thresholds were a false discovery rate-adjusted p below 0.01 and a log2 fold-change of 1. As an exploratory analysis of dynamics, PCA with hierarchical clustering was applied to max-normalized trajectories of the 1000 most abundant clonotypes. Separately sequenced CD4+ and CD8+ repertoires were used to assign a CD4 or CD8 phenotype to each responding clone. Using fastp at Q25 and MiXCR, TCRdb reprocessed the public reads and kept productive beta chains. Each entry merges the rows of one CDR3 protein and shows their most common DNA and genes. TCRdb's processing, not the study's, gives the V and J calls here. For this sample there are 550,000 to 600,000 distinct CDR3 sequences; 17% appear just once. The ten largest clones add up to about 8.1% of the sample.

This record comes from a study of T-cell memory formation after mild COVID-19 (dated by TCRdb to the early 2020s). The study in broad terms: TCR sequence clusters from the two donors were largely donor specific. The cohort was made up of two young adult volunteers, one female and one male, who were previously healthy. T-cell clones expanding and contracting after mild COVID-19 in a couple of donors were tracked by longitudinal TCRalpha and TCRbeta repertoire sequencing.

Compared with germline, V lacks 4 bases and J lacks 12 bases; bases without a gene match: 8. The CDR3 runs 14 amino acids, cysteine and phenylalanine included. Solely the CDR3 DNA is kept, with 42 bases framed from the first base. The germline V gene (reference sequence) provides CDR1 MNHNY and CDR2 SVGAGI. Study-wide findings and limitations: Contracting CD4+ clones turned up mainly in the CM and EM memory subsets, whereas EMRA was where CD8+ clones were enriched. Some responding clones were found in pre-infection memory, which suggests that pre-existing cross-reactive memory T cells took part in the SARS-CoV-2 response. From day 15 to 85, contracting clones showed balanced CD4/CD8 phenotypes, whereas a second wave of clones that expanded from day 15 to 37 leaned towards CD4+. Whether the second-wave clones peaking on day 37 were SARS-CoV-2 specific was not confirmed. Only a couple of mild cases were covered in the study, and larger cohorts including severe cases with pre-infection samples were considered necessary.

PBMCs were isolated by Ficoll-Paque density gradient centrifugation. This clonotype was obtained from an adult woman who had mild COVID-19 (a few samples of this study predate the infection). The sample titles of this study are shuffled in the database, so cell type and time point are left out; the donor was told from shared clones. The chain uses TRBV6-6 and TRBJ1-5; the junction holds 11 bases that match TRBD1. What was sequenced was PBMCs or a T cell subset sorted from them (not recorded which). The base sequence is TGTGCCAGCAGTTGGCCGGGACAGGGGGAGGTCCAGCATTTT. Its protein reads: CASSWPGQGEVQHF.